The 9 T cell receptor beta chains listed next were all sequenced from one sample in a study of post-analysis software for immune sequencing data. The study's findings and limits: Relative to controls, patients had 4 or 5 TRBV segments at higher frequency, with TRBV5-6, TRBV5-1 and TRBV20-1 among these.

These receptors' targets are unknown. Incorporated into the TCR beta cDNA libraries were unique molecular identifiers, which served to reduce PCR and sequencing biases. Each CDR3 protein gets one entry after TCRdb re-called the PCR reads with MiXCR. Counted here are 700,000 to 900,000 distinct CDR3 sequences, roughly 46% occurring once; the ten biggest clones make up approximately 5%. The sequencing sample was made of blood. The receptors were sampled from a girl between 5 and 17 years old with multiple sclerosis.

This chain links TRBV20-1 with TRBJ1-5; possible D gene TRBD1, 5 bases. Trimming took off 5 bases at V and 6 bases at J, with 14 bases between the two ends. Germline assignment: CDR1 DFQATT and CDR2 SNEGSKA (reference sequence). The CDR3 is 13 residues long. CDR3 sequence (DNA): TGCAGTGCTTATGCCCCAGGGAGTCAGCCCCAGCATTTT. Protein product: CSAYAPGSQPQHF.

This clonotype has more than one count but fewer than ten. The chain links TRBV7-2 to TRBJ2-5; TRBD2 aligns across 7 bases. V shed 1 base, J shed 11 bases, and the junction held 7 bases outside the gene matches. Germline loops: CDR1 SGHTA, CDR2 FQGNSA. The CDR3 length is 13 residues. CDR3 nucleotide sequence: TGTGCCAGCAGCTTAGAACTAGCGTGGGAGCAGTACTTC. Its protein is CASSLELAWEQYF.

For this clonotype: Because the CDR3 is missing its conserved closing phenylalanine or tryptophan, this is likely a read error. The chain has TRBV7-8 and TRBJ2-5, with 7 bases that match TRBD1. Per the germline V gene, CDR1 is SGHVS and CDR2 is FQNEAQ. CDR3 length: 17 residues. J gave up 5 bases and V 4 bases, and 16 bases lay outside the gene matches. The CDR3, as DNA: TGTGCCAGCAGCTCACGAAGACAGGGTGTTTCTACGGAGACCCAGTACTGC. Protein: CASSSRRQGVSTETQYC.

Remarks on this clonotype: A read error may account for a junction end that differs from germline. The chain uses TRBV7-7 and TRBJ2-7; TRBD1 matches 12 bases. The better agreement between TRBJ2-5 and the DNA end casts doubt on the J call. The CDR3 is made up of 15 amino acids. CDR1 is SSHAT and CDR2 is FNYEAQ in the germline V gene (reference sequence). CDR3 sequence reads: CASRSGTGGDETQYF. For the CDR3, the DNA is TGTGCTAGCAGGTCCGGGACAGGGGGCGACGAGACCCAGTACTTC.

This chain connects TRBV5-1 to TRBJ2-2, with a tentative D call TRBD1 (5 bases). The length of the CDR3 is 15 residues. V shed 4 bases and J shed 1 base, with 11 bases lying between them. The V gene's germline CDR1 is SGHRS and CDR2 YFSETQ. The CDR3 here is CASSGGHLNTGELFF. DNA for the CDR3: TGCGCCAGCAGCGGTGGACATCTGAACACCGGGGAGCTGTTTTTT.

This chain joins TRBV28 and TRBJ1-5, with no clear D. This CDR3 region has 16 residues. V was trimmed by 2 bases and J by 5 bases, leaving 16 bases between them. Per germline, CDR1 MDHEN and CDR2 SYDVKM. The CDR3 nucleotides are TGTGCCAGCAGTTTACGGGGTGAAGGGTTCTATCAGCCCCAGCATTTT. Translating gives CASSLRGEGFYQPQHF.

The V and J genes are TRBV30 and TRBJ2-1; D is possibly TRBD1 or TRBD2 (5 bases each). CDR1 and CDR2 (germline): GTSNPN, SVGIG (reference sequence). V was trimmed by 8 bases and J by 0 bases, leaving 11 bases between them. This CDR3 region has 13 residues. The CDR3 bases are TGTGCCCACGAGGGGAGCTCCTACAATGAGCAGTTCTTC. It specifies CAHEGSSYNEQFF.

J is TRBJ2-5 and V is TRBV5-1, with 8 bases identical to TRBD2. The J call may be faulty, since TRBJ2-7 better matches the DNA end. Germline V gene lookup returns CDR1 SGHRS and CDR2 YFSETQ. The CDR3 is 15 residues long. The CDR3 region is CASSLDGSGDYEQYF. DNA of the CDR3: TGCGCCAGCAGCTTGGATGGTAGCGGGGATTACGAGCAGTACTTC.

The rearrangement links TRBV6-1 to TRBJ2-3; D uncertain. The CDR3 contains 15 residues. Germline lookup yields CDR1 MNHNS and CDR2 SASEGT. V was pared by 3 bases and J by 1 base, with 11 bases between. CDR3 region: CASSDPFAGTDTQYF. CDR3 in DNA: TGTGCCAGCAGTGACCCCTTCGCGGGCACAGATACGCAGTATTTT.